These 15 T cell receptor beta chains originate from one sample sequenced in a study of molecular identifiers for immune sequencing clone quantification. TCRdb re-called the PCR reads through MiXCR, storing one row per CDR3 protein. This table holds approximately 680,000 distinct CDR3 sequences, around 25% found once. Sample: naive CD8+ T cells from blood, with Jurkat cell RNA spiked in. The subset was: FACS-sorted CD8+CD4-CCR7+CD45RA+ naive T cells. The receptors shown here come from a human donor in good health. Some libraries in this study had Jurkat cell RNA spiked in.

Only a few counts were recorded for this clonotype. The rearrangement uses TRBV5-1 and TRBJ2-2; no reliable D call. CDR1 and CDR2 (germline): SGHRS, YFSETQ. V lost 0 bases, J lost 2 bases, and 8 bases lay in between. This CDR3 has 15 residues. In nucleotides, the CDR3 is TGCGCCAGCAGCTTGGTGGCGCAAAACACCGGGGAGCTGTTTTTT. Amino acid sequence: CASSLVAQNTGELFF.

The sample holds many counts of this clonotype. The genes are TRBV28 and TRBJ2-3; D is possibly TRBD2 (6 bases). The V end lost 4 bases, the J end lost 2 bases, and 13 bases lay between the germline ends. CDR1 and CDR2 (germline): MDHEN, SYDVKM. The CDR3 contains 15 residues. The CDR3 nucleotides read TGTGCCAGCAGTTCTCCGGGACTTTTCACAGATACGCAGTATTTT. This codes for CASSSPGLFTDTQYF. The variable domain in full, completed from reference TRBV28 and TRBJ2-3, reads DVKVTQSSRYLVKRTGEKVFLECVQDMDHENMFWYRQDPGLGLRLIYFSYDVKMKEKGDIPEGYSVSREKKERFSLILESASTNQTSMYLCASSSPGLFTDTQYFGPGTRLTVL.

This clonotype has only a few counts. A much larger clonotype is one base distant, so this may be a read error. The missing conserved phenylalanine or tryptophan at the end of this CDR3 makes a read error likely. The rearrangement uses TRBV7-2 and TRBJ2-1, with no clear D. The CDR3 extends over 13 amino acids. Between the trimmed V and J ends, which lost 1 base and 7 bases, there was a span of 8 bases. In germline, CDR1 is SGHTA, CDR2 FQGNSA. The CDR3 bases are TGTGCCAGCAGCTTAGGAGGTAGAAATGAGCAGTTCTCC. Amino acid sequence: CASSLGGRNEQFS.

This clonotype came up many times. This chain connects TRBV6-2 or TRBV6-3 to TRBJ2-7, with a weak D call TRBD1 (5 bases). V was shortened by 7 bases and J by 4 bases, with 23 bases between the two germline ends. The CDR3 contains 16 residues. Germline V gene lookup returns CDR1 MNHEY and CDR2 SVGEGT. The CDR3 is CASKYSRTRNEYEQYF. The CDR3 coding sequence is TGTGCCAGCAAGTATTCTCGGACACGGAACGAGTACGAGCAGTACTTC.

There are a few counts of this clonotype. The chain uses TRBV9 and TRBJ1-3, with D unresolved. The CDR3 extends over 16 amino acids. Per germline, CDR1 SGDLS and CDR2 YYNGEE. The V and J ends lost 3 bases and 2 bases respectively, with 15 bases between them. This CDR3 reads CASSGSGSRTGNTIYF. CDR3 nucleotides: TGTGCCAGCAGCGGCTCGGGTTCTAGAACTGGAAACACCATATATTTT.

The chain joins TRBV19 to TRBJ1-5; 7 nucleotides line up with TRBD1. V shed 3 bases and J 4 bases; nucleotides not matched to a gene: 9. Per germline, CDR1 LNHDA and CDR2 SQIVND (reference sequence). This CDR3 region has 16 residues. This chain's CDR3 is CASSMGSRGENQPQHF. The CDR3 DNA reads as TGTGCCAGTAGTATGGGTTCCAGGGGGGAAAATCAGCCCCAGCATTTT. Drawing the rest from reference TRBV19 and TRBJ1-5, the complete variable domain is DGGITQSPKYLFRKEGQNVTLSCEQNLNHDAMYWYRQDPGQGLRLIYYSQIVNDFQKGDIAEGYSVSREKKESFPLTVTSAQKNPTAFYLCASSMGSRGENQPQHFGDGTRLSIL.

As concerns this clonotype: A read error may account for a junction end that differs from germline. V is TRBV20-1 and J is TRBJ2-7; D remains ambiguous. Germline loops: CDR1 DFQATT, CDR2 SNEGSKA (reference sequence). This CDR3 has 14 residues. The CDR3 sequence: CSARGPQEYYAQYF. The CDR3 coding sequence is TGCAGTGCCAGAGGTCCCCAGGAATACTACGCGCAGTACTTC.

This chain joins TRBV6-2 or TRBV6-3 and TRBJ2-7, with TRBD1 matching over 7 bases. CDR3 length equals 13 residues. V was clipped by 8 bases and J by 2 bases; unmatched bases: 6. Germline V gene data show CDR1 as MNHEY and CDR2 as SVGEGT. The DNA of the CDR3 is TGTGCCAGCGAGCATGACAGGGCCTACGAGCAGTACTTC. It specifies CASEHDRAYEQYF.

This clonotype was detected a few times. The DNA of the CDR3 is TGTGCCAGTAGTATATCATACGGGGAGCTGTTTTTT. Protein sequence: CASSISYGELFF. The chain carries TRBV19 and TRBJ2-2; D remains unclear. This CDR3 spans 12 amino acids. Germline V gene sequence: CDR1 LNHDA, CDR2 SQIVND (reference sequence). V lost 2 bases and J lost 7, with 5 bases in between. Full variable domain (remainder filled in from reference TRBV19 and TRBJ2-2): DGGITQSPKYLFRKEGQNVTLSCEQNLNHDAMYWYRQDPGQGLRLIYYSQIVNDFQKGDIAEGYSVSREKKESFPLTVTSAQKNPTAFYLCASSISYGELFFGEGSRLTVL.

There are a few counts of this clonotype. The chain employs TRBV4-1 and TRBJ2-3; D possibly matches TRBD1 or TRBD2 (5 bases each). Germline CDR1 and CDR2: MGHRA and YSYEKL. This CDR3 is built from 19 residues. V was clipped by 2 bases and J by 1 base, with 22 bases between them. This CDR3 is CASSQKGLAGFTRTDTQYF. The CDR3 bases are TGCGCCAGCAGCCAAAAGGGGCTAGCCGGGTTTACCCGCACAGATACGCAGTATTTT.

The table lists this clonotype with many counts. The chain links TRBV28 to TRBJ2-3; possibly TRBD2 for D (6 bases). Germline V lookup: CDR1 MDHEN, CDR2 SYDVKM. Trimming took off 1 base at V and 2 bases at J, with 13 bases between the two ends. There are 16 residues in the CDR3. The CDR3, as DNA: TGTGCCAGCAGTTTATCCGCGGGACGCGTCACAGATACGCAGTATTTT. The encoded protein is CASSLSAGRVTDTQYF.

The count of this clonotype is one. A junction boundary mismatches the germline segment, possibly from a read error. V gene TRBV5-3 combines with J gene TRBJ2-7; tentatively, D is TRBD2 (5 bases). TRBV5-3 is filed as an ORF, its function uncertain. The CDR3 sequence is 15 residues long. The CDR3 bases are TGTGCCAGCAGCTTCATCCCTAGCAGCTCCTACGAGCAGTACTTC. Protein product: CASSFIPSSSYEQYF.

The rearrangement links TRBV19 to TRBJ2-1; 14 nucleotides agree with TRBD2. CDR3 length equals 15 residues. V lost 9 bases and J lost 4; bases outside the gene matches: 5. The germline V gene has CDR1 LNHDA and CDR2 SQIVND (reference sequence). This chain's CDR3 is CASGTSGSAYNEQFF. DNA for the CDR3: TGTGCCAGCGGGACTAGCGGGAGTGCTTACAATGAGCAGTTCTTC.

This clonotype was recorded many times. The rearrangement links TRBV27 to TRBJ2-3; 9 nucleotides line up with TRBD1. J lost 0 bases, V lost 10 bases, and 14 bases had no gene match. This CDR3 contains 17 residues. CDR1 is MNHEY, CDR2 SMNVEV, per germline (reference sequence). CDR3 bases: TGTGCCACCCGTCCCGGGACAGGGACTCGTAGCACAGATACGCAGTATTTT. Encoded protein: CATRPGTGTRSTDTQYF.

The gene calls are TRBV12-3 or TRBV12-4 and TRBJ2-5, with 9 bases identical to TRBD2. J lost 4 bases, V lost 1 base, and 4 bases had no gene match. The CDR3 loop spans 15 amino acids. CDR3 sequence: CASSLEGGGVETQYF. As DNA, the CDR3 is TGTGCCAGCAGTTTAGAAGGCGGGGGGGTAGAGACCCAGTACTTC.